This passage covers 16 T cell receptor beta chains from one sample sequenced in a study of blood T cell repertoires in COVID-19. Produced via immunoSEQ multiplex PCR; TCRdb's table is partial and in-frame only. There are 270,000 or so clones in the sample; around 85% occur only once, and about 1.6% lies in the top ten. Sequencing used peripheral blood. All receptors come from a human donor with COVID-19, enrolled during active disease. The donor label of this sample is uncertain.

This chain uses TRBV27 with TRBJ1-5; 11 bases match TRBD1. V shed 6 bases and J 2 bases; nucleotides not matched to a gene: 3. The CDR3 sequence is 15 residues long. CDR1 is MNHEY and CDR2 is SMNVEV in the germline V gene (reference sequence). CDR3 amino acids: CASSRGQGGNQPQHF. The DNA for the CDR3 is TGTGCCAGCAGCCGGGGACAGGGGGGCAATCAGCCCCAGCATTTT.

The CDR3 is CSASGVAGVADTQYF. Here the CDR3 DNA reads TGCAGTGCGAGTGGGGTAGCGGGAGTGGCAGATACGCAGTATTTT. The chain employs TRBV20-1 and TRBJ2-3; 9 bases align to TRBD2. The V segment lost 6 bases and the J segment 4 bases; nucleotides outside the gene matches: 11. Germline lookup yields CDR1 DFQATT and CDR2 SNEGSKA (reference sequence). This CDR3 has 15 amino acids.

This clone has ten or more counts. The chain links TRBV2 to TRBJ2-4; 8 nucleotides align to TRBD2. The V and J ends lost 3 bases and 7 bases, in that order; junction bases with no gene match: 2. The germline V gene has CDR1 SNHLY and CDR2 FYNNEI. This CDR3 spans 13 amino acids. The DNA for the CDR3 is TGTGCCAGCAGTGACGGGACTAGGAACATTCAGTACTTC. Translated, it gives CASSDGTRNIQYF. The entire variable domain, with the rest obtained from reference TRBV2 and TRBJ2-4, is as follows: EPEVTQTPSHQVTQMGQEVILRCVPISNHLYFYWYRQILGQKVEFLVSFYNNEISEKSEIFDDQFSVERPDGSNFTLKIRSTKLEDSAMYFCASSDGTRNIQYFGAGTRLSVL.

This clone was observed once. The DNA of the CDR3 is TGCGCCAGCACCGTGAGCGGACTAGCGGTCACAGATACGCAGTATTTT. Protein sequence: CASTVSGLAVTDTQYF. The rearrangement uses TRBV5-1 and TRBJ2-3; 10 bases line up with TRBD2. The CDR3 spans 16 residues. Germline V gene sequence: CDR1 SGHRS, CDR2 YFSETQ. After removal of 6 bases from V and 2 bases from J, the junction contained 9 bases not matched to a gene.

The chain employs TRBV7-2 and TRBJ1-5; 8 nucleotides agree with TRBD1. The CDR3 is made up of 16 amino acids. Germline loops: CDR1 SGHTA, CDR2 FQGNSA. V lost 5 bases and J lost 2; bases outside the gene matches: 8. This CDR3 reads CASSVTQGARNQPQHF. The CDR3 coding sequence is TGTGCCAGCAGCGTAACCCAGGGGGCGCGCAATCAGCCCCAGCATTTT.

This clone was found a few times. The chain recombines TRBV11-2 with TRBJ2-7; 7 nucleotides match TRBD1. The V gene's germline CDR1 is SGHAT and CDR2 FQNNGV. Trimming at V came to 0 bases and at J to 0 bases, leaving 5 bases not matched to a gene. This CDR3 region has 16 residues. Written as DNA, the CDR3 is TGTGCCAGCAGCTTAGATCCGGACAGGCGCTCCTACGAGCAGTACTTC. Its protein product is CASSLDPDRRSYEQYF.

As to this clone: The sample carries other DNA sequences with the same CDR3. The chain uses TRBV29-1 and TRBJ2-7, with TRBD2 matching over 11 bases. The CDR3 runs to 13 residues. V was clipped by 4 bases and J by 3 bases; unmatched bases: 2. Germline V gene sequence: CDR1 SQVTM, CDR2 ANQGSEA. The CDR3 loop reads CSVATSGSYEQYF. The CDR3 DNA is TGCAGCGTTGCCACTAGCGGGAGCTACGAGCAGTACTTC.

The V call is TRBV19, the J call TRBJ2-1, with TRBD2 matching over 12 bases. The V and J ends lost 7 bases and 4 bases, in that order; junction bases with no gene match: 2. Looked up from germline, CDR1 is LNHDA and CDR2 is SQIVND (reference sequence). The CDR3 length is 14 residues. The DNA for the CDR3 is TGTGCCAGTACTGGACTAGCGGGGTACAATGAGCAGTTCTTC. It specifies CASTGLAGYNEQFF.

A few counts support this clone. This chain connects TRBV15 to TRBJ2-7; TRBD1 is a possible D gene (5 bases). CDR1 and CDR2 from the germline V gene are LNHNV and YYDKDF (reference sequence). V shed 0 bases and J shed 2 bases, with 8 bases lying between them. The CDR3 has 14 amino acids. The chain's CDR3 is CATSRDQGPYEQYF. The CDR3 nucleotides are TGTGCCACCAGCAGAGATCAGGGTCCCTACGAGCAGTACTTC.

The chain uses TRBV2 and TRBJ2-3; D might be TRBD1 (5 bases). Germline V gives CDR1 SNHLY, CDR2 FYNNEI. The CDR3 spans 18 residues. Trimming took off 6 bases at V and 2 bases at J, with 24 bases between the two ends. The CDR3: CASSRRLGLSSSTDTQYF. Here the CDR3 DNA reads TGTGCCAGCAGCCGCCGCTTGGGGCTCTCCTCCTCCACAGATACGCAGTATTTT. Supplemented by reference TRBV2 and TRBJ2-3, the full variable domain reads EPEVTQTPSHQVTQMGQEVILRCVPISNHLYFYWYRQILGQKVEFLVSFYNNEISEKSEIFDDQFSVERPDGSNFTLKIRSTKLEDSAMYFCASSRRLGLSSSTDTQYFGPGTRLTVL.

This chain links TRBV28 with TRBJ2-2, with D perhaps matching TRBD1 (6 bases). V gave up 5 bases and J gave up 3 bases, with 16 bases separating them. The CDR3 covers 16 residues. Germline V CDR1 and CDR2: MDHEN, SYDVKM. CDR3 in amino acids: CASSQGAGTHTGELFF. The CDR3, as DNA: TGTGCCAGCAGTCAGGGAGCCGGGACACACACCGGGGAGCTGTTTTTT.

The V and J genes are TRBV30 and TRBJ1-5; tentatively, D is TRBD1 (5 bases). CDR1 is GTSNPN, CDR2 SVGIG, per germline (reference sequence). This CDR3 spans 13 amino acids. The V end was cut by 0 bases, the J end by 5 bases, with 8 bases between. CDR3 bases: TGTGCCTGGAGTGTGAAGGGGTATCAGCCCCAGCATTTT. This encodes CAWSVKGYQPQHF.

The chain carries TRBV5-6 and TRBJ1-5, with D possibly being TRBD1 (5 bases). This CDR3 has 14 amino acids. V was clipped by 0 bases and J by 5 bases, with 9 bases between them. Germline CDR1 reads SGHDT; CDR2 reads YYEEEE. Written as DNA, the CDR3 is TGTGCCAGCAGCTTGGCCTTAGGGGATCAGCCCCAGCATTTT. Its protein is CASSLALGDQPQHF.

This clone was detected only once. This sequence joins TRBV25-1 and TRBJ1-4; 7 bases are a match to TRBD1. The CDR3 consists of 16 residues. V shed 2 bases, J shed 4 bases, and the junction held 7 bases outside the gene matches. CDR1 and CDR2 from the germline V gene are MGHDK and SYGVNS. The CDR3 loop is CASSEIEGQNNEKLFF. CDR3 coding DNA: TGTGCCAGCAGTGAAATTGAGGGACAGAATAATGAAAAACTGTTTTTT.

The chain combines TRBV2 with TRBJ2-2, with a possible D match to TRBD2 (7 bases). CDR1 and CDR2 from the germline V gene are SNHLY and FYNNEI. The V end was cut by 3 bases, the J end by 3 bases, with 11 bases between. The CDR3 runs to 15 residues. CDR3 sequence (DNA): TGTGCCAGCAGTGAGAGGGGGGGGCACACCGGGGAGCTGTTTTTT. The encoded protein is CASSERGGHTGELFF.

This clone has just one count. V is TRBV9 and J is TRBJ1-1, with unresolved D. The CDR3 has 14 residues. V lost 4 bases and J lost 3, with 13 bases in between. CDR1 and CDR2 (germline): SGDLS, YYNGEE. The CDR3 region is CASSPSRRDTEAFF. CDR3 nucleotide sequence: TGTGCCAGCAGCCCGTCCCGGAGGGACACTGAAGCTTTCTTT.